This T cell receptor (beta chain) was recovered during a study of glioma-infiltrating T cells. The CDR3 covers 15 residues. Germline V CDR1 and CDR2: LNHNV, YYDKDF (reference sequence). The germline V and J ends were trimmed by 1 base and 5 bases, with 12 bases remaining between them. As to this clonotype: With a much larger clone just one base away, this may be a read error.

Amplification of TCR alpha and beta CDR3 regions from RNA used iRepertoire nested multiplex PCR. TCRdb re-analysed the multiplex PCR reads in MiXCR, keeping a single row per CDR3 protein. This table holds roughly 120,000 distinct CDR3 sequences, roughly 20% found once. V usage is TRBV15 and J usage is TRBJ2-1; maybe TRBD2 (6 bases). Sequencing input: glioma tissue, nonneoplastic brain tissue, or PBMCs (not recorded which). The sequence was obtained from a human donor with low-grade glioma or glioblastoma, undergoing nonglioma brain surgery, or in good health (not recorded which). CDR3 residues: CATSRVTRPHNEQFF. As DNA, the CDR3 is TGTGCCACCAGCAGAGTGACTAGGCCGCACAATGAGCAGTTCTTC.